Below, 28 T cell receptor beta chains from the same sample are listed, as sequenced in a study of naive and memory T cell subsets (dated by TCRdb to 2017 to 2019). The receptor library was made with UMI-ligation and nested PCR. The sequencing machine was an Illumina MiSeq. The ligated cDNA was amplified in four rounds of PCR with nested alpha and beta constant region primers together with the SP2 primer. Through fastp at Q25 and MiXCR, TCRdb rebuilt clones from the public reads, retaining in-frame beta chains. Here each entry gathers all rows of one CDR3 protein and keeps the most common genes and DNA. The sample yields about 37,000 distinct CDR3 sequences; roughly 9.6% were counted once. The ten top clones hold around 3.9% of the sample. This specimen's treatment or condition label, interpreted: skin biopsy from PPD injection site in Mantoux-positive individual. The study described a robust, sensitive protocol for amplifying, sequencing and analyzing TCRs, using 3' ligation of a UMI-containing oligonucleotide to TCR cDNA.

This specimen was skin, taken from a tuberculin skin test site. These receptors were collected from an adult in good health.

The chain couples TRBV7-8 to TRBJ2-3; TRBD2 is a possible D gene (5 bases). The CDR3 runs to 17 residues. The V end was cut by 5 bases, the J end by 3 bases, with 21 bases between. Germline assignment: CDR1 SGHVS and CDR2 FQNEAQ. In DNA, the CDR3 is TGTGCCAGCAGCCGCAAGGCTAGCTCGATGTTGACAGATACGCAGTATTTT. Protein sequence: CASSRKASSMLTDTQYF.

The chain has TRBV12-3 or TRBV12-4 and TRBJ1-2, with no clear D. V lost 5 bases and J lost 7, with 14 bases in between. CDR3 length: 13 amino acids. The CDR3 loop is CASSRISRGGYTF. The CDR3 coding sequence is TGTGCCAGCAGTAGGATCTCACGGGGTGGCTACACCTTC.

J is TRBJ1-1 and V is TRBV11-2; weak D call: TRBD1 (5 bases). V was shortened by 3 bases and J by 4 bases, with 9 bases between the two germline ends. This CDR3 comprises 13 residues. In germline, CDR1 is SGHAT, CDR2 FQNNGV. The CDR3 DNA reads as TGTGCCAGCAGCTTGACAGAGGGCACTGAAGCTTTCTTT. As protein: CASSLTEGTEAFF.

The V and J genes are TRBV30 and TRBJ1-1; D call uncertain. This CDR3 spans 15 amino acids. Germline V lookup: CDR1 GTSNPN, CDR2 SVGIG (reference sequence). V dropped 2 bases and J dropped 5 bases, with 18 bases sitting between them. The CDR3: CAWSRPVLPRTEAFF. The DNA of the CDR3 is TGTGCCTGGAGTCGTCCTGTCCTGCCTCGGACTGAAGCTTTCTTT.

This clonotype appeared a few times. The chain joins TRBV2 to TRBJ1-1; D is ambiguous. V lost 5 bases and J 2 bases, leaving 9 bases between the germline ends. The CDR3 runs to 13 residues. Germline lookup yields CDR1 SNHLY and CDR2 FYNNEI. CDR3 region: CASSRQANTEAFF. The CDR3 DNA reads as TGTGCCAGCAGTAGACAAGCTAACACTGAAGCTTTCTTT. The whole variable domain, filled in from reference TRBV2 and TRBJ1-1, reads EPEVTQTPSHQVTQMGQEVILRCVPISNHLYFYWYRQILGQKVEFLVSFYNNEISEKSEIFDDQFSVERPDGSNFTLKIRSTKLEDSAMYFCASSRQANTEAFFGQGTRLTVV.

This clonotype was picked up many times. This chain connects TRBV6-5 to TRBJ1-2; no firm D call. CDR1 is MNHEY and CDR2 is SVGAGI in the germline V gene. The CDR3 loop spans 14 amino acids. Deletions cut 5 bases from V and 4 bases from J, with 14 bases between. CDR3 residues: CASSTIDGAYGYTF. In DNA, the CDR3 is TGTGCCAGCAGTACCATCGACGGAGCCTATGGCTACACCTTC.

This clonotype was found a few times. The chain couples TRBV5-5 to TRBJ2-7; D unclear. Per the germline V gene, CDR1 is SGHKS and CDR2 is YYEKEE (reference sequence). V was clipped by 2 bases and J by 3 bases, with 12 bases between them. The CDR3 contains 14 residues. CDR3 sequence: CASSLGPPLYEQYF. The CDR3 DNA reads TGTGCCAGCAGCTTAGGGCCCCCGCTCTACGAGCAGTACTTC.

This chain's CDR3 is CASSGQAGGSGANVLTF. The CDR3 DNA follows: TGTGCCAGCAGTGGGCAAGCGGGAGGCTCTGGGGCCAACGTCCTGACTTTC. The rearrangement joins TRBV25-1 to TRBJ2-6; 9 bases agree with TRBD2. CDR1 is MGHDK, CDR2 SYGVNS, per germline. CDR3 length: 17 amino acids. J was trimmed by 0 bases and V by 4 bases; bases with no gene match: 4.

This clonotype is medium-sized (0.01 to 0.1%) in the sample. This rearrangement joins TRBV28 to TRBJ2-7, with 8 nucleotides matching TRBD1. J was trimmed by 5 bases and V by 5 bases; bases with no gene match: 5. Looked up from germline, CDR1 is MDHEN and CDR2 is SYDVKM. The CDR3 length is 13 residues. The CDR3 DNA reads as TGTGCCAGCAGTCTACCGACAGGGGACGAGCAGTACTTC. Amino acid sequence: CASSLPTGDEQYF.

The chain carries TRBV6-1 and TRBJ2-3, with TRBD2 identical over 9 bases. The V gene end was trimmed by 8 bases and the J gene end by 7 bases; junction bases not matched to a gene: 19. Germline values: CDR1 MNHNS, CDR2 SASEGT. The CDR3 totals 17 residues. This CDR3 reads CASYGRLAGNIKNTQYF. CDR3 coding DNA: TGTGCCAGCTACGGCCGGCTAGCGGGGAATATTAAGAATACGCAGTATTTT.

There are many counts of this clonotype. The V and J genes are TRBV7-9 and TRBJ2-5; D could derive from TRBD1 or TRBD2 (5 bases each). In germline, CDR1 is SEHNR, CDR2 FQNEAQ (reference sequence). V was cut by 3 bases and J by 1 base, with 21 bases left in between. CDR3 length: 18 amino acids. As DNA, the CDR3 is TGTGCCAGCAGCTTTGATCTAGAGGGGACGGGATTCCAAGAGACCCAGTACTTC. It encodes CASSFDLEGTGFQETQYF.

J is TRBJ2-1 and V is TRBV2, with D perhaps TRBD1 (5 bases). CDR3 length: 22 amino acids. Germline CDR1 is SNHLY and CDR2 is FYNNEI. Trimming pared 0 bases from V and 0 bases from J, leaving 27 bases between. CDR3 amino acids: CASSEALYHPLGRGSSYNEQFF. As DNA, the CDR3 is TGTGCCAGCAGTGAAGCCCTCTACCATCCCCTCGGTAGGGGCAGCTCCTACAATGAGCAGTTCTTC.

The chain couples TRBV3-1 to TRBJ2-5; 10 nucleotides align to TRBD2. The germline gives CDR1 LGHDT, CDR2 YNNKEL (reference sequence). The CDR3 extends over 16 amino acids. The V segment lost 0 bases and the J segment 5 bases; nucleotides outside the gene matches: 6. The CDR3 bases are TGTGCCAGCAGCCAAGATCTCTCAGCGGGGGGGGAGACCCAGTACTTC. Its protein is CASSQDLSAGGETQYF.

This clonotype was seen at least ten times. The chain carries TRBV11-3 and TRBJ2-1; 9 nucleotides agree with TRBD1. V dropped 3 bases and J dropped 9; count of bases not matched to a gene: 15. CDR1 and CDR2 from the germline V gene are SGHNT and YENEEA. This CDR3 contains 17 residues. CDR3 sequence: CASSLNRGRVISPEQFF. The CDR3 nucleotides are TGTGCCAGCAGCTTGAACAGGGGGCGGGTGATATCCCCTGAGCAGTTCTTC.

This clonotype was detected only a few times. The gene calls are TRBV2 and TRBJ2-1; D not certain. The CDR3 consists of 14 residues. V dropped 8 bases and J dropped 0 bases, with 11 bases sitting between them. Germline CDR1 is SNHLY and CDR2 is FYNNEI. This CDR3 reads CASDFGASYNEQFF. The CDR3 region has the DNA TGTGCCAGCGACTTCGGCGCCTCCTACAATGAGCAGTTCTTC.

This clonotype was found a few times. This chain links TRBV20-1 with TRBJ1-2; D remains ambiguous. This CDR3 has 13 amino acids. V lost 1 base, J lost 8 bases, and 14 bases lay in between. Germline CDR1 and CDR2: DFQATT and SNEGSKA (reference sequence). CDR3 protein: CSARVRLEGGYTF. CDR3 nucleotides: TGCAGTGCTAGAGTCCGGCTAGAAGGAGGCTACACCTTC.

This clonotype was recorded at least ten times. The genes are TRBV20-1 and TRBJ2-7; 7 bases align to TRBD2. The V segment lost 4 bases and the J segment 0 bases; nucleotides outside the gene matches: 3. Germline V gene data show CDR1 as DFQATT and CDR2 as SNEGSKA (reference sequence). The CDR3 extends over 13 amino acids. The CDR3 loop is CSATSGDSYEQYF. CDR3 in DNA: TGCAGTGCTACTAGCGGTGACTCCTACGAGCAGTACTTC.

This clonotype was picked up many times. CDR3 coding DNA: TGCAGTGCTAGACAGGGGGAGACCCAGTACTTC. Translation gives CSARQGETQYF. The chain couples TRBV20-1 to TRBJ2-5; D is perhaps TRBD1 (6 bases). Per germline, CDR1 DFQATT and CDR2 SNEGSKA (reference sequence). This CDR3 spans 11 amino acids. With 2 bases removed from V and 5 bases from J, the gap between germline ends came to 6 bases.

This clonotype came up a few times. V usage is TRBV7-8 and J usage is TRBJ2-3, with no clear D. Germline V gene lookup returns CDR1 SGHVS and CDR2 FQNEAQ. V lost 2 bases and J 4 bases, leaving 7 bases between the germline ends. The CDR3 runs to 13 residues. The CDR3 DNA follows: TGTGCCAGCAGCTTAATCCCGCCAGATACGCAGTATTTT. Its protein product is CASSLIPPDTQYF.

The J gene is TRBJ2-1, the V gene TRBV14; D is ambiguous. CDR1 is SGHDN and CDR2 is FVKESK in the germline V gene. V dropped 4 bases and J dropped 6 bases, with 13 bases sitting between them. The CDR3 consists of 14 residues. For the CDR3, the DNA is TGTGCCAGCAGCCGCCAGGCAAGGCGCAATGAGCAGTTCTTC. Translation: CASSRQARRNEQFF.

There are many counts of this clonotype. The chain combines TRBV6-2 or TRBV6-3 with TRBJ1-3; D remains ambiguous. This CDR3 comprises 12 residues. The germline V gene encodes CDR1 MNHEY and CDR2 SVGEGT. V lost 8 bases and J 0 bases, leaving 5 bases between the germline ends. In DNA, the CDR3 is TGTGCCAGCTGCTCCTCTGGAAACACCATATATTTT. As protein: CASCSSGNTIYF.

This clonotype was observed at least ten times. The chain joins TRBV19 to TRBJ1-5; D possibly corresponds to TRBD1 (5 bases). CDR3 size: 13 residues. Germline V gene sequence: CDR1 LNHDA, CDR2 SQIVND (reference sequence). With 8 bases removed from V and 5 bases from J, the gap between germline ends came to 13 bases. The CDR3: CASGDRYDQPQHF. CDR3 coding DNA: TGTGCCAGTGGAGACAGATACGATCAGCCCCAGCATTTT.

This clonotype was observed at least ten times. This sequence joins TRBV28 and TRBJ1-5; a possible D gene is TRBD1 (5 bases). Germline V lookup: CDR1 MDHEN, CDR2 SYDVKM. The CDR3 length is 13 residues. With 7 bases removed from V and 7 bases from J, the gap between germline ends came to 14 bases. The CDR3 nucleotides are TGTGCCAGCAATAGGTCAGGGCCCCAGCCCCAGCATTTT. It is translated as CASNRSGPQPQHF. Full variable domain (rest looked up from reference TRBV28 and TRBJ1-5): DVKVTQSSRYLVKRTGEKVFLECVQDMDHENMFWYRQDPGLGLRLIYFSYDVKMKEKGDIPEGYSVSREKKERFSLILESASTNQTSMYLCASNRSGPQPQHFGDGTRLSIL.

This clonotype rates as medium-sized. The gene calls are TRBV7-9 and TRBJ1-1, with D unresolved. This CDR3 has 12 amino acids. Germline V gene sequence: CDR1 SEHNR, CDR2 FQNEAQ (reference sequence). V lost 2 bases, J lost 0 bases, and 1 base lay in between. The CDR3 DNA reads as TGTGCCAGCAGCTTACTGAACACTGAAGCTTTCTTT. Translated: CASSLLNTEAFF.

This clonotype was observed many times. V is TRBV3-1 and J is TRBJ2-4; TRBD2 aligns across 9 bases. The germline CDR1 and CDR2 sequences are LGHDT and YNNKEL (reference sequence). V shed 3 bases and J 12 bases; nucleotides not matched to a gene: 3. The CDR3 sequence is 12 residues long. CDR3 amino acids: CASSHTSGRQYF. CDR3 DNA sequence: TGTGCCAGCAGCCACACTAGCGGGCGTCAGTACTTC.

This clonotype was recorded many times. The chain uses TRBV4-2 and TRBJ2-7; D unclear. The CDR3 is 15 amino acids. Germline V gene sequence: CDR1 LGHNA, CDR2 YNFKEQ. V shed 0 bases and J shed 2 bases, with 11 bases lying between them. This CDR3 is CASSQDWQIAYEQYF. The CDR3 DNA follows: TGTGCCAGCAGCCAAGATTGGCAGATCGCCTACGAGCAGTACTTC.

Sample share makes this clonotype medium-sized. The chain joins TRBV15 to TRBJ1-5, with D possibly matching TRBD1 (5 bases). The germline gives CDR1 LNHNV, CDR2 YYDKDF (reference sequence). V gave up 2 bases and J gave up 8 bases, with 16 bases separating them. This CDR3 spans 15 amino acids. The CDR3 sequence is CATSRSTGHGKPQHF. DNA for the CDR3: TGTGCCACCAGCAGAAGTACAGGACACGGAAAGCCCCAGCATTTT.

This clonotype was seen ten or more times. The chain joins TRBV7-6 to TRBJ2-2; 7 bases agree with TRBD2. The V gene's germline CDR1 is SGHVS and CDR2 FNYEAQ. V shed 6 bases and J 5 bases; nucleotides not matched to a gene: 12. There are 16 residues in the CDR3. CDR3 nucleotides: TGTGCCAGCAGTCAATCGGGGGGTTCCCAAACCGGGGAGCTGTTTTTT. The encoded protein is CASSQSGGSQTGELFF.